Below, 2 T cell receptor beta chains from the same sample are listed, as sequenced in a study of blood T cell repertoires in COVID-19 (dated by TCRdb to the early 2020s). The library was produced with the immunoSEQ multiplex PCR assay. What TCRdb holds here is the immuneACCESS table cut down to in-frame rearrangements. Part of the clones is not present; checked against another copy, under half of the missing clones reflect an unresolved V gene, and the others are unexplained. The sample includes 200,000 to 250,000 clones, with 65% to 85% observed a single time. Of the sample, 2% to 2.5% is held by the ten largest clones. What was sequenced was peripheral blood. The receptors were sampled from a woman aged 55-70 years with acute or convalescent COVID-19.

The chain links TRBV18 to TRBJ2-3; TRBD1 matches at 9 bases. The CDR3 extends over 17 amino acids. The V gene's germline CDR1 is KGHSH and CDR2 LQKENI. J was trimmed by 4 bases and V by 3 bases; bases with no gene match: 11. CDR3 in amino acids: CASSPQQGARFADTQYF. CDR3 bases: TGTGCCAGCTCACCCCAACAGGGGGCTCGATTCGCAGATACGCAGTATTTT.

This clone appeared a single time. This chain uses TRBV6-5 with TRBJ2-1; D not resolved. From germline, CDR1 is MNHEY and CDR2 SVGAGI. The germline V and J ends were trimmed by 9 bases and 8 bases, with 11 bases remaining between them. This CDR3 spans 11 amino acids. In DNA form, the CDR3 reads TGTGCCAGTACGGAGTGGCATGAGCAGTTCTTC. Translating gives CASTEWHEQFF.